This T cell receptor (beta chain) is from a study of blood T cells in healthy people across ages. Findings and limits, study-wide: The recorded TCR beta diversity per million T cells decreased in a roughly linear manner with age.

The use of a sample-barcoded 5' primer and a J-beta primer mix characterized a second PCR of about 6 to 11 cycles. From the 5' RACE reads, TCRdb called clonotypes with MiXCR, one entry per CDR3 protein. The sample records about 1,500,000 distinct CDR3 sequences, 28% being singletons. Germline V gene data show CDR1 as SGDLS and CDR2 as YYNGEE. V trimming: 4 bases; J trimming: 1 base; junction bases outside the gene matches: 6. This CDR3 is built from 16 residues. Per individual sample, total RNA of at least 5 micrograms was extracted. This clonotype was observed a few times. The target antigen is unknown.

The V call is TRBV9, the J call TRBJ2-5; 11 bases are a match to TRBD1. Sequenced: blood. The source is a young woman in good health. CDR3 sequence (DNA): TGTGCCAGCAGCTACCGGGACAGGGGGGGCCAAGAGACCCAGTACTTC. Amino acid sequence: CASSYRDRGGQETQYF.